The next 25 T cell receptor beta chains were all read from a single sample in a study of CD8 T cells in Susac syndrome. It was with random hexamers that roughly 0.45 to 1 ug RNA was reverse transcribed. TCRdb passed the immunoSEQ multiplex PCR reads through MiXCR, listing each CDR3 protein once. The sample includes 150,000 to 200,000 distinct CDR3 sequences, around 96% of them seen just once. Sequenced sample: CD4+ T cells from PBMCs. The source is a human donor in good health.

V gene TRBV18 combines with J gene TRBJ2-1; 12 bases are a match to TRBD2. V shed 0 bases and J 6 bases; nucleotides not matched to a gene: 6. This CDR3 contains 17 residues. Germline V gives CDR1 KGHSH, CDR2 LQKENI. Here the CDR3 DNA reads TGTGCCAGCTCACCACCGTCTAGCGGGGGGGCTCTCAATGAGCAGTTCTTC. Its translation is CASSPPSSGGALNEQFF.

The chain carries TRBV5-4 and TRBJ1-1; 8 bases align to TRBD1. The J segment lost 4 bases and the V segment lost 4 bases, leaving 9 bases of the junction unmatched. CDR1 and CDR2 (germline): SGHNT, YYREEE (reference sequence). The length of the CDR3 is 15 residues. CDR3 in amino acids: CASSQDGDRGTEAFF. For the CDR3, the DNA is TGTGCCAGCAGCCAAGATGGTGACAGGGGCACTGAAGCTTTCTTT. Full variable domain (rest looked up from reference TRBV5-4 and TRBJ1-1): ETGVTQSPTHLIKTRGQQVTLRCSSQSGHNTVSWYQQALGQGPQFIFQYYREEENGRGNFPPRFSGLQFPNYSSELNVNALELDDSALYLCASSQDGDRGTEAFFGQGTRLTVV.

The J gene is TRBJ2-5, the V gene TRBV5-1; 7 bases line up with TRBD2. Germline V CDR1 and CDR2: SGHRS, YFSETQ. The CDR3 runs to 14 residues. The ends lost 2 bases at V and 3 bases at J; junction bases unmatched: 4. The CDR3 nucleotides are TGCGCCAGCAGCTTCAACGGGGGGAAAGAGACCCAGTACTTC. Protein product: CASSFNGGKETQYF.

This chain uses TRBV12-3 or TRBV12-4 with TRBJ1-2; D possibly corresponds to TRBD1 (6 bases). The ends were cut back, 0 bases at V and 7 bases at J, with 12 bases in the middle. The CDR3 loop spans 14 amino acids. The chain's CDR3 is CASSLAGTSGGYTF. In DNA form, the CDR3 reads TGTGCCAGCAGTTTAGCTGGGACATCTGGTGGCTACACCTTC.

V and J are TRBV9 and TRBJ2-3; no firm D call. V lost 1 base to trimming and J lost 0 bases, with 9 bases between them. This CDR3 has 15 amino acids. Germline V gene data show CDR1 as SGDLS and CDR2 as YYNGEE. CDR3 region: CASSVWFSSTDTQYF. CDR3 nucleotide sequence: TGTGCCAGCAGCGTATGGTTTTCCAGCACAGATACGCAGTATTTT.

The chain joins TRBV2 to TRBJ2-5, with a weak D call TRBD2 (6 bases). Germline V gives CDR1 SNHLY, CDR2 FYNNEI. The length of the CDR3 is 13 residues. The V gene lost 7 bases and the J gene lost 0 bases, with 9 bases spanning the gap. In nucleotides, the CDR3 is TGTGCCAGCAAATGGGACTACCAAGAGACCCAGTACTTC. It codes for CASKWDYQETQYF.

The CDR3 sequence: CASSLGQAETQYF. The CDR3 region has the DNA TGTGCCAGCAGCTTGGGCCAGGCCGAGACCCAGTACTTC. The rearrangement links TRBV7-2 to TRBJ2-5; unclear D gene. The ends were cut back, 3 bases at V and 5 bases at J, with 10 bases in the middle. Germline-derived CDR1 and CDR2 are SGHTA and FQGNSA. The CDR3 is 13 amino acids.

The chain couples TRBV12-3 or TRBV12-4 to TRBJ2-3; D uncertain. This CDR3 region has 12 residues. The V gene lost 0 bases and the J gene lost 10 bases, with 8 bases spanning the gap. The CDR3 loop is CASSLARTAQYF. The CDR3 nucleotides are TGTGCCAGCAGTTTAGCGCGGACGGCGCAGTATTTT.

V and J are TRBV7-6 and TRBJ1-6, with D possibly being TRBD1 (6 bases). V was pared by 8 bases and J by 4 bases, with 21 bases between. This CDR3 has 17 residues. The V gene's germline CDR1 is SGHVS and CDR2 FNYEAQ. The CDR3 coding sequence is TGTGCCAGCTCCTCCCGTGACCACAGGGAGTATAATTCACCCCTCCACTTT. This translates into CASSSRDHREYNSPLHF.

CDR3 bases: TGTGCCAGCAGCCGGGACAGAGTGAACACTGAAGCTTTCTTT. The encoded protein is CASSRDRVNTEAFF. The chain combines TRBV9 with TRBJ1-1; 7 bases fit TRBD1. This CDR3 spans 14 amino acids. The germline gives CDR1 SGDLS, CDR2 YYNGEE. The ends lost 4 bases at V and 0 bases at J; junction bases unmatched: 3. Complete variable domain (other parts from reference TRBV9 and TRBJ1-1): DSGVTQTPKHLITATGQRVTLRCSPRSGDLSVYWYQQSLDQGLQFLIQYYNGEERAKGNILERFSAQQFPDLHSELNLSSLELGDSALYFCASSRDRVNTEAFFGQGTRLTVV.

The chain has TRBV20-1 and TRBJ2-1, with TRBD2 matching over 11 bases. CDR3 size: 15 residues. The ends lost 5 bases at V and 8 bases at J; junction bases unmatched: 11. In germline, CDR1 is DFQATT, CDR2 SNEGSKA (reference sequence). In nucleotides, the CDR3 is TGCAGTGCTCGTAGCGGGGGGGGCGCTTACTATGAGCAGTTCTTC. Amino acids: CSARSGGGAYYEQFF.

V gene TRBV20-1 combines with J gene TRBJ1-5; D is unclear. Germline CDR1 is DFQATT and CDR2 is SNEGSKA (reference sequence). This CDR3 comprises 15 residues. V was pared by 0 bases and J by 2 bases, with 11 bases between. Here the CDR3 reads CSARDTAQGNQPQHF. CDR3 nucleotide sequence: TGCAGTGCTAGAGATACGGCTCAGGGCAATCAGCCCCAGCATTTT.

The chain links TRBV3-1 to TRBJ2-5; D remains ambiguous. With 6 bases removed from V and 4 bases from J, the gap between germline ends came to 6 bases. The germline V gene has CDR1 LGHDT and CDR2 YNNKEL (reference sequence). The CDR3 consists of 11 residues. CDR3 loop: CASRVLETQYF. The CDR3 DNA reads as TGTGCCAGCAGAGTGCTAGAGACCCAGTACTTC.

This clonotype was detected only once. The rearrangement joins TRBV11-2 to TRBJ2-7, with no clear D. The germline V and J ends were trimmed by 1 base and 2 bases, with 12 bases remaining between them. CDR1 and CDR2 from the germline V gene are SGHAT and FQNNGV. The CDR3 has 15 amino acids. CDR3 in amino acids: CASSLVGSGPYEQYF. The CDR3 DNA reads TGTGCCAGCAGCTTAGTTGGGTCAGGTCCCTACGAGCAGTACTTC.

The J gene is TRBJ2-2, the V gene TRBV20-1; TRBD1 aligns across 9 bases. This CDR3 contains 14 residues. Germline V CDR1 and CDR2: DFQATT, SNEGSKA (reference sequence). V was clipped by 4 bases and J by 6 bases; unmatched bases: 6. Written as DNA, the CDR3 is TGCAGTGCTACGGACAGGGGTATTTCCGGGGAGCTGTTTTTT. Its protein product is CSATDRGISGELFF.

The chain has TRBV29-1 and TRBJ1-2, with a weak D call TRBD1 (5 bases). CDR3 length: 15 residues. Deletions cut 0 bases from V and 4 bases from J, with 15 bases between. The germline CDR1 and CDR2 sequences are SQVTM and ANQGSEA. The chain's CDR3 is CSVEDGQGNSYGYTF. CDR3 bases: TGCAGCGTTGAAGATGGCCAGGGAAACAGCTATGGCTACACCTTC.

The rearrangement uses TRBV12-3 or TRBV12-4 and TRBJ1-3; D is possibly TRBD1 (6 bases). CDR3 length equals 15 residues. V was pared by 6 bases and J by 0 bases, with 12 bases between. CDR3 protein: CASSGQILSGNTIYF. The DNA for the CDR3 is TGTGCCAGCAGCGGACAGATACTCTCTGGAAACACCATATATTTT.

The chain couples TRBV29-1 to TRBJ1-4; 7 bases are shared with TRBD1. V was pared by 5 bases and J by 8 bases, with 11 bases of the junction left unmatched. Germline values: CDR1 SQVTM, CDR2 ANQGSEA. The CDR3 has 14 residues. This CDR3 is CSVNSRDSSEKLFF. CDR3 coding DNA: TGCAGCGTTAATTCCCGGGACAGCAGCGAAAAACTGTTTTTT.

This clonotype was seen more than once but under ten times. The chain joins TRBV11-2 to TRBJ2-7; D unresolved. V was shortened by 6 bases and J by 3 bases, with 6 bases between the two germline ends. Looked up from germline, CDR1 is SGHAT and CDR2 is FQNNGV. The CDR3 loop spans 11 amino acids. CDR3 DNA sequence: TGTGCCAGCAGTCTGGACTACGAGCAGTACTTC. It yields the protein CASSLDYEQYF.

This clonotype occurred once. The chain joins TRBV20-1 to TRBJ2-1; 7 positions match TRBD1. CDR1 is DFQATT and CDR2 is SNEGSKA in the germline V gene (reference sequence). Trimming removed 5 bases from V and 3 bases from J; junction bases left unmatched: 13. CDR3 size: 16 residues. CDR3 in amino acids: CSACGQERLGYNEQFF. DNA of the CDR3: TGCAGTGCTTGCGGACAGGAACGACTCGGCTACAATGAGCAGTTCTTC.

This sequence joins TRBV24-1 and TRBJ1-1, with a weak D call TRBD1 (5 bases). Germline V gene sequence: CDR1 KGHDR, CDR2 SFDVKD. This CDR3 is built from 12 residues. V lost 11 bases and J 3 bases, leaving 12 bases between the germline ends. The CDR3 loop is CARGLGYTEAFF. The CDR3, as DNA: TGTGCCAGGGGCCTGGGATACACTGAAGCTTTCTTT.

The gene calls are TRBV18 and TRBJ2-3; D is ambiguous. Trimming pared 3 bases from V and 5 bases from J, leaving 9 bases between. CDR1 KGHSH and CDR2 LQKENI come from the germline V gene. The CDR3 has 13 residues. Here the CDR3 DNA reads TGTGCCAGCTCACCCCAGGAGAGAGATACGCAGTATTTT. This codes for CASSPQERDTQYF.

The chain uses TRBV6-2 or TRBV6-3 and TRBJ2-1; the D is unclear. Trimming shortened V by 6 bases and J by 14 bases, and 14 bases separated the two germline ends. The CDR3 length is 11 residues. Germline CDR1 is MNHEY and CDR2 is SVGEGT. Here the CDR3 reads CASSSSVKEFF. The CDR3 DNA sequence: TGTGCCAGCAGCTCTTCCGTGAAGGAGTTCTTC.

The gene calls are TRBV18 and TRBJ1-5, with a possible D match to TRBD1 (6 bases). The V gene lost 3 bases and the J gene lost 5 bases, with 11 bases spanning the gap. This CDR3 comprises 14 residues. Germline CDR1 reads KGHSH; CDR2 reads LQKENI. CDR3 nucleotide sequence: TGTGCCAGCTCACCGGGGGACAACGATCAGCCCCAGCATTTT. Encoded protein: CASSPGDNDQPQHF.

This chain uses TRBV9 with TRBJ2-3, with 10 bases that match TRBD2. Germline V gene sequence: CDR1 SGDLS, CDR2 YYNGEE. The J segment lost 6 bases and the V segment lost 0 bases, leaving 7 bases of the junction unmatched. This CDR3 has 16 amino acids. This chain's CDR3 is CASSVGAGGPRDTQYF. CDR3 DNA sequence: TGTGCCAGCAGCGTAGGAGCGGGGGGGCCAAGGGATACGCAGTATTTT.